Listed below are T cell receptor beta chains from one sample, sequenced in a study of regulatory T cells in long-lasting Graves disease. Via MiXCR, TCRdb re-called the multiplex PCR reads, giving one row per CDR3 protein. The sample holds under 300,000 distinct CDR3 sequences, 20% to 25% seen once. The material sequenced was peripheral blood mononuclear cells (PBMCs), taken at new diagnosis, from a patient treated with antithyroid drugs. These receptors were collected from a female donor with Graves disease. CDR3s include the opening cysteine and the closing phenylalanine or tryptophan. D genes are given only for firm matches. The size of a clone is reported for some rows only, either as once, few or many, or as a class for expanded clones.

j_call: TRBJ1-5
v_call: TRBV4-1
d_call: -
clone_size: -
cdr3_aa: CASSQSGTKRNQPQHF
cdr3_nt: TGCGCCAGCAGCCAATCCGGGACCAAACGCAATCAGCCCCAGCATTTT

j_call: TRBJ2-1
v_call: TRBV5-1
d_call: TRBD1
clone_size: many
cdr3_aa: CASSLAVGTGRRNEQFF
cdr3_nt: TGCGCCAGCAGCTTGGCCGTTGGGACAGGGAGGCGCAATGAGCAGTTCTTC

j_call: TRBJ2-4
v_call: TRBV6-1
d_call: TRBD2
clone_size: many
cdr3_aa: CASRGLAGLAKNIQYF
cdr3_nt: TGTGCCAGCAGGGGACTAGCGGGGCTAGCCAAAAACATTCAGTACTTC

j_call: TRBJ2-1
v_call: TRBV6-2/TRBV6-3
d_call: -
clone_size: many
cdr3_aa: CASNQPGRSSYNEQFF
cdr3_nt: TGTGCCAGCAACCAACCCGGCAGGAGCTCCTACAATGAGCAGTTCTTC

j_call: TRBJ2-5
v_call: TRBV28
d_call: -
clone_size: few
cdr3_aa: CASSSIRGREETQYF
cdr3_nt: TGTGCCAGCAGTTCGATTAGAGGCAGGGAAGAGACCCAGTACTTC

j_call: TRBJ1-2
v_call: TRBV7-2
d_call: TRBD1
clone_size: many
cdr3_aa: CASSSTGRGYTF
cdr3_nt: TGTGCCAGCAGCTCGACAGGGCGTGGCTACACCTTC

j_call: TRBJ2-1
v_call: TRBV10-3
d_call: TRBD1
clone_size: many
cdr3_aa: CAISESRTGSYNEQFF
cdr3_nt: TGTGCCATCAGTGAGTCGAGGACAGGGTCCTACAATGAGCAGTTCTTC

j_call: TRBJ2-7
v_call: TRBV6-2/TRBV6-3
d_call: TRBD2
clone_size: many
cdr3_aa: CASRPRESSYEQYF
cdr3_nt: TGTGCCAGCAGGCCGCGGGAGAGTAGCTACGAGCAGTACTTC

j_call: TRBJ1-2
v_call: TRBV2
d_call: -
clone_size: -
cdr3_aa: CASRGAVLLRSGYTF
cdr3_nt: TGTGCCAGCCGAGGGGCAGTACTCCTCCGTTCGGGCTACACCTTC

j_call: TRBJ1-4
v_call: TRBV6-2/TRBV6-3
d_call: -
clone_size: -
cdr3_aa: CADAGRPATNEKLFF
cdr3_nt: TGCGCGGACGCTGGGCGGCCCGCAACTAATGAAAAACTGTTTTTT

j_call: TRBJ1-5
v_call: TRBV24-1
d_call: -
clone_size: many
cdr3_aa: CATSDLLGTEQPQHF
cdr3_nt: TGTGCCACCAGTGATTTGCTTGGTACGGAACAGCCCCAGCATTTT

j_call: TRBJ2-3
v_call: TRBV20-1
d_call: -
clone_size: -
cdr3_aa: CSAPVGSLDTQYF
cdr3_nt: TGCAGTGCTCCCGTAGGAAGTCTGGATACGCAGTATTTT

j_call: TRBJ1-4
v_call: TRBV7-9
d_call: -
clone_size: many
cdr3_aa: CASSSPNAENNEKLFF
cdr3_nt: TGTGCCAGCAGCTCGCCGAACGCAGAAAATAATGAAAAACTGTTTTTT

j_call: TRBJ2-7
v_call: TRBV19
d_call: -
clone_size: few
cdr3_aa: CASSPQGWRYEQYF
cdr3_nt: TGTGCCAGTAGTCCTCAGGGCTGGAGGTACGAGCAGTACTTC

j_call: TRBJ2-2
v_call: TRBV7-8
d_call: -
clone_size: many
cdr3_aa: CASSFLARTGELFF
cdr3_nt: TGTGCCAGCAGCTTTCTCGCGCGCACCGGGGAGCTGTTTTTT

j_call: TRBJ1-1
v_call: TRBV7-9
d_call: -
clone_size: -
cdr3_aa: CASSLETRNTEAFF
cdr3_nt: TGTGCCAGCAGCTTAGAGACCAGGAACACTGAAGCTTTCTTT

j_call: TRBJ2-1
v_call: TRBV20-1
d_call: TRBD2
clone_size: many
cdr3_aa: CSAVSTGTSGFNEQFF
cdr3_nt: TGCAGTGCCGTATCAACCGGGACTAGTGGGTTCAATGAGCAGTTCTTC

j_call: TRBJ1-2
v_call: TRBV6-4
d_call: -
clone_size: few
cdr3_aa: CASSMRDGNYGYTF
cdr3_nt: TGTGCCAGCAGTATGAGAGACGGCAACTATGGCTACACCTTC

j_call: TRBJ2-3
v_call: TRBV29-1
d_call: TRBD2
clone_size: many
cdr3_aa: CSARRLPGTSGADTQYF
cdr3_nt: TGCAGCGCCCGACGGCTACCCGGGACTAGCGGGGCAGATACGCAGTATTTT

j_call: TRBJ1-5
v_call: TRBV19
d_call: -
clone_size: -
cdr3_aa: CASSTPEAFTPQPQHF
cdr3_nt: TGTGCCAGTAGTACACCCGAGGCCTTCACACCTCAGCCCCAGCATTTT

j_call: TRBJ1-2
v_call: TRBV28
d_call: -
clone_size: few
cdr3_aa: CASSLTRFGYTF
cdr3_nt: TGTGCCAGCAGTTTAACTCGGTTTGGCTACACCTTC

j_call: TRBJ1-4
v_call: TRBV29-1
d_call: -
clone_size: few
cdr3_aa: CSVEDWDKLFF
cdr3_nt: TGCAGCGTTGAAGATTGGGACAAACTGTTTTTT

j_call: TRBJ2-5
v_call: TRBV4-1
d_call: -
clone_size: -
cdr3_aa: CASSQDPLAETQYF
cdr3_nt: TGCGCCAGCAGCCAAGATCCCCTAGCCGAGACCCAGTACTTC

j_call: TRBJ1-1
v_call: TRBV20-1
d_call: TRBD1
clone_size: many
cdr3_aa: CSAPDRAIMNTEAFF
cdr3_nt: TGCAGTGCTCCCGACAGGGCAATAATGAACACTGAAGCTTTCTTT

j_call: TRBJ2-3
v_call: TRBV15
d_call: -
clone_size: many
cdr3_aa: CATSIVWSDTQYF
cdr3_nt: TGTGCCACCAGCATAGTTTGGTCCGATACGCAGTATTTT

j_call: TRBJ2-5
v_call: TRBV7-2
d_call: -
clone_size: -
cdr3_aa: CASSSHYQAGGWQETQYF
cdr3_nt: TGTGCCAGCAGCTCTCATTATCAAGCTGGGGGATGGCAAGAGACCCAGTACTTC

j_call: TRBJ2-1
v_call: TRBV4-1
d_call: TRBD2
clone_size: -
cdr3_aa: CASSQQTSGRYNEQFF
cdr3_nt: TGCGCCAGCAGCCAACAAACTAGCGGGCGTTACAATGAGCAGTTCTTC

j_call: TRBJ1-6
v_call: TRBV3-1
d_call: -
clone_size: few
cdr3_aa: CASSQETANNSPLHF
cdr3_nt: TGTGCCAGCAGCCAAGAGACGGCCAACAATTCACCCCTCCACTTT

j_call: TRBJ2-2
v_call: TRBV7-3
d_call: TRBD2
clone_size: many
cdr3_aa: CASRPSGDRNTGELFF
cdr3_nt: TGTGCCAGCAGACCTAGCGGGGATAGGAACACCGGGGAGCTGTTTTTT

j_call: TRBJ2-5
v_call: TRBV20-1
d_call: -
clone_size: many
cdr3_aa: CSAEGDLQETQYF
cdr3_nt: TGCAGTGCTGAGGGGGACCTCCAAGAGACCCAGTACTTC

j_call: TRBJ2-7
v_call: TRBV2
d_call: -
clone_size: many
cdr3_aa: CASSERRGAYEQYF
cdr3_nt: TGTGCCAGCAGTGAAAGAAGGGGGGCCTACGAGCAGTACTTC

j_call: TRBJ2-3
v_call: TRBV28
d_call: TRBD2
clone_size: many
cdr3_aa: CASRISGRARADTQYF
cdr3_nt: TGTGCCAGCAGGATTAGCGGGAGGGCCCGCGCAGATACGCAGTATTTT

j_call: TRBJ1-4
v_call: TRBV6-2/TRBV6-3
d_call: -
clone_size: -
cdr3_aa: CASSERQNEKLFF
cdr3_nt: TGTGCCAGCAGTGAACGGCAGAATGAAAAACTGTTTTTT

j_call: TRBJ2-7
v_call: TRBV11-2
d_call: -
clone_size: many
cdr3_aa: CASSFYGSSYEQYF
cdr3_nt: TGTGCCAGCAGCTTTTACGGGTCCTCCTACGAGCAGTACTTC

j_call: TRBJ2-3
v_call: TRBV24-1
d_call: TRBD2
clone_size: -
cdr3_aa: CATSDLMAGGSDTQYF
cdr3_nt: TGTGCCACCAGTGATTTGATGGCGGGGGGATCAGATACGCAGTATTTT

j_call: TRBJ2-1
v_call: TRBV24-1
d_call: -
clone_size: few
cdr3_aa: CATSDRSVLSYNEQFF
cdr3_nt: TGTGCCACCAGTGATCGGTCCGTGCTCTCCTACAATGAGCAGTTCTTC

j_call: TRBJ2-7
v_call: TRBV6-1
d_call: -
clone_size: many
cdr3_aa: CASRRHTQGLEQYF
cdr3_nt: TGTGCCAGCAGGCGTCATACACAGGGACTCGAGCAGTACTTC

j_call: TRBJ2-5
v_call: TRBV7-2
d_call: TRBD1
clone_size: few
cdr3_aa: CASSLSGTGAGETQYF
cdr3_nt: TGTGCCAGCAGCTTGTCCGGGACAGGGGCCGGGGAGACCCAGTACTTC

j_call: TRBJ2-3
v_call: TRBV29-1
d_call: -
clone_size: -
cdr3_aa: CSVPGPGVYTDTQYF
cdr3_nt: TGCAGCGTCCCCGGCCCCGGGGTATACACAGATACGCAGTATTTT

j_call: TRBJ2-1
v_call: TRBV28
d_call: -
clone_size: many
cdr3_aa: CASRSDSLAFF
cdr3_nt: TGTGCCAGCAGGTCAGACAGCCTTGCGTTCTTC

j_call: TRBJ2-3
v_call: TRBV24-1
d_call: TRBD1
clone_size: many
cdr3_aa: CATSASGTVDPPEAQYF
cdr3_nt: TGTGCCACCAGTGCGTCCGGGACAGTCGATCCCCCAGAGGCGCAGTATTTT

j_call: TRBJ2-1
v_call: TRBV24-1
d_call: TRBD1
clone_size: many
cdr3_aa: CATSGQENNEQFF
cdr3_nt: TGTGCCACCTCCGGACAGGAGAACAATGAGCAGTTCTTC

j_call: TRBJ2-3
v_call: TRBV24-1
d_call: TRBD1
clone_size: many
cdr3_aa: CATSDSQGAGDTQYF
cdr3_nt: TGTGCCACCAGTGATTCACAGGGGGCCGGGGATACGCAGTATTTT

j_call: TRBJ2-7
v_call: TRBV29-1
d_call: TRBD2
clone_size: many
cdr3_aa: CSVETREGRDEQYF
cdr3_nt: TGCAGCGTTGAAACACGGGAGGGCCGGGACGAGCAGTACTTC

j_call: TRBJ2-3
v_call: TRBV29-1
d_call: -
clone_size: many
cdr3_aa: CSVEEGSSDTQYF
cdr3_nt: TGCAGCGTTGAAGAGGGGAGTTCCGATACGCAGTATTTT

j_call: TRBJ1-1
v_call: TRBV7-9
d_call: -
clone_size: few
cdr3_aa: CASRGLEGVTEAFF
cdr3_nt: TGTGCCAGCAGGGGACTAGAGGGAGTAACTGAAGCTTTCTTT

j_call: TRBJ2-1
v_call: TRBV13
d_call: TRBD2
clone_size: many
cdr3_aa: CASSSGLAGGPSNEQFF
cdr3_nt: TGTGCCAGCAGCTCCGGACTAGCGGGGGGGCCCTCCAATGAGCAGTTCTTC

j_call: TRBJ1-6
v_call: TRBV28
d_call: -
clone_size: many
cdr3_aa: CASSPRFGVNSPLHF
cdr3_nt: TGTGCCAGCAGTCCCCGCTTCGGAGTTAATTCACCCCTCCACTTT

j_call: TRBJ2-7
v_call: TRBV5-4
d_call: TRBD2
clone_size: few
cdr3_aa: CASSTSGRLGEQYF
cdr3_nt: TGTGCCAGCAGCACTAGCGGGAGACTCGGCGAGCAGTACTTC

j_call: TRBJ1-1
v_call: TRBV7-3
d_call: TRBD1
clone_size: many
cdr3_aa: CASSWGQGPTEAFF
cdr3_nt: TGTGCCAGCAGCTGGGGACAGGGTCCCACTGAAGCTTTCTTT